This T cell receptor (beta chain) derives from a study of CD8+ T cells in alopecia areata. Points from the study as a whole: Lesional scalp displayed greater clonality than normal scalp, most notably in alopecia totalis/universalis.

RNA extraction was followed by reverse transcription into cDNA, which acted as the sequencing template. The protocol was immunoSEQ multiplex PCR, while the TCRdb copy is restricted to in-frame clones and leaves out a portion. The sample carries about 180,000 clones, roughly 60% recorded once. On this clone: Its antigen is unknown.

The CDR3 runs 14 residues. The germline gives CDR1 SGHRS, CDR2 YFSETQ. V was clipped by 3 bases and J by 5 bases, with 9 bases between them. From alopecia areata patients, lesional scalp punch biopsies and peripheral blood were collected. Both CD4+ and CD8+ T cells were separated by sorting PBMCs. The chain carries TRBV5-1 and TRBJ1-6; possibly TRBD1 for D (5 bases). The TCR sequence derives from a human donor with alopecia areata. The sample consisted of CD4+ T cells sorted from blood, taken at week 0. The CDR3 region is CASSSRTNNSPLHF. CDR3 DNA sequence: TGCGCCAGCAGCTCTAGGACAAATAATTCACCCCTCCACTTT.